This T cell receptor (beta chain) is from a study of T cell responses to AZD1222 COVID-19 vaccine. The V end lost 0 bases, the J end lost 7 bases, and 19 bases lay between the germline ends. This CDR3 region has 16 residues. The V gene's germline CDR1 is SGDLS and CDR2 YYNGEE. Sequenced by immunoSEQ multiplex PCR; TCRdb stores in-frame clones only, minus some. The top ten hold around 0.58% of the sample, which has 250,000 to 300,000 clones, 85% to 95% seen once. This clone was picked up a small number of times. Source: peripheral blood, taken 28 days after the second AZD1222 dose. This receptor was identified in an adult who received the AZD1222 COVID-19 vaccine. The rearrangement joins TRBV9 to TRBJ1-2; D is perhaps TRBD1 (5 bases). The CDR3: CASSVDFSPGLGGYTF. CDR3 sequence (DNA): TGTGCCAGCAGCGTAGATTTTTCTCCAGGGTTGGGTGGCTACACCTTC. The variable domain in full, with the rest retrieved from reference TRBV9 and TRBJ1-2, is DSGVTQTPKHLITATGQRVTLRCSPRSGDLSVYWYQQSLDQGLQFLIQYYNGEERAKGNILERFSAQQFPDLHSELNLSSLELGDSALYFCASSVDFSPGLGGYTFGSGTRLTVV.